The rows below give T cell receptor beta chains drawn from one sample of a study of T cell responses to AZD1222 COVID-19 vaccine. Clones were read by immunoSEQ multiplex PCR, and TCRdb kept only the in-frame ones, dropping some. The profile shows around 110,000 clones, 75% to 95% of them singletons. The source material was peripheral blood, sampled 28 days after the second AZD1222 dose. The receptors stem from an adult who received the AZD1222 COVID-19 vaccine. The CDR3 runs from the conserved cysteine through the conserved F or W. Fields, in order: V gene, clone size, D gene, J gene, CDR3 protein, CDR3 DNA. D genes are given only for firm matches. Clone sizes are given selectively: once, few, many, or a class where the clone is expanded.

TRBV12-5	.	.	TRBJ1-1	CASGPGSTEAFF	TGTGCTAGTGGACCCGGGAGCACTGAAGCTTTCTTT
TRBV28	once	TRBD2	TRBJ2-5	CAVKGFGGVETQYF	TGTGCCGTAAAGGGCTTTGGGGGGGTAGAGACCCAGTACTTC
TRBV7-2	few	.	TRBJ2-2	CASSPWTANTGELFF	TGTGCCAGCAGCCCATGGACAGCGAACACCGGGGAGCTGTTTTTT
TRBV5-6	.	.	TRBJ2-1	CASSAGRPNEQFF	TGTGCCAGCAGCGCGGGCCGGCCGAATGAGCAGTTCTTC
TRBV5-6	.	TRBD1	TRBJ2-7	CASSPGTGDLYEQYF	TGTGCCAGCAGCCCGGGGACAGGGGACCTCTACGAGCAGTACTTC
TRBV7-2	.	TRBD1	TRBJ1-2	CASSISGTGGYGYTF	TGTGCCAGCAGCATCTCCGGGACAGGGGGCTATGGCTACACCTTC
TRBV18	.	.	TRBJ1-4	CASSPTGAQRHEKLFF	TGTGCCAGCTCACCGACCGGGGCCCAGAGGCATGAAAAACTGTTTTTT
TRBV6-6	once	.	TRBJ1-2	CASSPVGENYGYTF	TGTGCCAGCAGTCCAGTAGGCGAAAACTATGGCTACACCTTC
TRBV7-6	.	.	TRBJ2-2	CASSLAVGGSIGELFF	TGTGCCAGCAGCTTAGCGGTAGGGGGAAGTATCGGGGAGCTGTTTTTT
TRBV19	.	.	TRBJ1-1	CASTLGRRAEAFF	TGTGCCAGTACCTTGGGGAGGAGGGCTGAAGCTTTCTTT
TRBV7-6	.	.	TRBJ2-1	CASSLSTGKRDEQFF	TGTGCCAGCAGCTTATCGACAGGTAAACGGGATGAGCAGTTCTTC
TRBV7-2	.	.	TRBJ2-2	CASSLQGWAGELFF	TGTGCCAGCAGCTTACAGGGGTGGGCCGGGGAGCTGTTTTTT
TRBV7-9	.	.	TRBJ2-7	CASSLPVASYEQYF	TGTGCCAGCAGCTTACCCGTAGCCTCCTACGAGCAGTACTTC
TRBV7-9	.	TRBD1	TRBJ1-2	CASSFPFGTGNYGYTF	TGTGCCAGCAGCTTCCCTTTCGGGACAGGCAACTATGGCTACACCTTC
TRBV4-2	.	.	TRBJ1-4	CASSQVGSNEKLFF	TGTGCCAGCAGCCAAGTCGGATCTAATGAAAAACTGTTTTTT
TRBV28	.	.	TRBJ1-3	CASNRNSGNTIYF	TGTGCCAGCAACAGGAACTCTGGAAACACCATATATTTT
TRBV6-5	.	TRBD2	TRBJ2-3	CASSSGGLSTDTQYF	TGTGCCAGCAGTTCGGGGGGACTAAGCACAGATACGCAGTATTTT
TRBV9	.	TRBD1	TRBJ1-1	CASSPRGLSEAFF	TGTGCCAGCAGCCCCAGGGGGTTGTCTGAAGCTTTCTTT
TRBV19	once	TRBD1	TRBJ1-1	CASSLTQGSGTEAFF	TGTGCCAGTAGTTTAACACAGGGGTCGGGGACTGAAGCTTTCTTT
TRBV15	.	TRBD1	TRBJ1-1	CATSRRTGVATEAFF	TGTGCCACCAGCAGAAGAACAGGGGTGGCCACTGAAGCTTTCTTT
TRBV29-1	.	TRBD1	TRBJ1-1	CSVEGRGGTEAFF	TGCAGCGTTGAGGGCAGGGGGGGCACTGAAGCTTTCTTT
TRBV7-2	.	TRBD2	TRBJ2-5	CASSPSASGSRETQYF	TGTGCCAGCAGCCCTAGCGCTAGCGGGAGCCGAGAGACCCAGTACTTC
TRBV14	.	.	TRBJ1-3	CASSPGLAKGILRNTIYF	TGTGCCAGCAGCCCCGGGCTGGCTAAGGGAATTTTAAGAAACACCATATATTTT
TRBV5-6	.	.	TRBJ2-7	CASSLAGRDRRHSYEQYF	TGTGCCAGCAGCTTGGCGGGGAGGGACAGGAGGCATTCCTACGAGCAGTACTTC
TRBV24-1	few	.	TRBJ1-2	CATSVGQVGGYTF	TGTGCCACCAGTGTAGGTCAGGTCGGTGGCTACACCTTC
TRBV2	.	.	TRBJ1-6	CASSAQRGYNSPLHF	TGTGCCAGCAGTGCGCAGAGGGGATACAATTCACCCCTCCACTTT
TRBV7-9	few	.	TRBJ1-1	CASSSRVWQDSNTEAFF	TGTGCCAGCAGCTCGCGTGTTTGGCAGGACTCAAACACTGAAGCTTTCTTT
TRBV9	.	.	TRBJ2-7	CASSGAVSYEQYF	TGTGCCAGCAGCGGGGCTGTCTCCTACGAGCAGTACTTC
TRBV5-4	.	.	TRBJ2-3	CASTPASTDTQYF	TGTGCCAGCACCCCGGCCTCCACAGATACGCAGTATTTT
TRBV4-3	.	.	TRBJ1-2	CASSQDYVVPYGYTF	TGCGCCAGCAGCCAAGATTACGTGGTCCCGTATGGCTACACCTTC
TRBV13	.	.	TRBJ1-2	CASSLGQGGNYGYTF	TGTGCCAGCAGCTTAGGGCAAGGGGGGAACTATGGCTACACCTTC
TRBV5-3	.	.	TRBJ1-1	CARSLPRTSGAFF	TGTGCCAGAAGCTTGCCCAGGACTTCGGGGGCTTTCTTT
TRBV18	.	TRBD1	TRBJ1-2	CASSPRQGAYGYTF	TGTGCCAGCTCACCCCGACAGGGTGCCTATGGCTACACCTTC
TRBV5-1	few	TRBD1	TRBJ2-1	CASSSGQSDYNEQFF	TGCGCCAGCAGCTCGGGACAGAGCGACTACAATGAGCAGTTCTTC
TRBV19	.	TRBD2	TRBJ2-7	CASSLAGDLYEQYF	TGTGCCAGTAGTCTAGCGGGAGATCTCTACGAGCAGTACTTC
TRBV29-1	.	TRBD2	TRBJ2-3	CSVGAGVSDTQYF	TGCAGCGTTGGAGCGGGAGTCTCAGATACGCAGTATTTT
TRBV19	.	.	TRBJ2-7	CASRSKGTLTYEQYF	TGTGCCAGTAGGTCCAAGGGAACTTTAACCTACGAGCAGTACTTC
TRBV7-9	.	TRBD2	TRBJ2-3	CASSPPGLSTDTQYF	TGTGCCAGCAGCCCACCGGGACTAAGCACAGATACGCAGTATTTT
TRBV7-2	.	TRBD2	TRBJ2-3	CASSSRGTKGKTDTQYF	TGTGCCAGCAGTTCTAGAGGGACTAAAGGGAAAACAGATACGCAGTATTTT
TRBV9	.	TRBD2	TRBJ2-7	CASSPGGSSYEQYF	TGTGCCAGCAGCCCGGGGGGGAGCTCCTACGAGCAGTACTTC
TRBV3-1/TRBV3-2	few	.	TRBJ2-7	CASSQFPAVIPYEQYF	TGTGCCAGCAGCCAATTCCCTGCGGTGATACCCTACGAGCAGTACTTC
TRBV20-1	.	TRBD2	TRBJ2-7	CSASSGGREQYF	TGCAGTGCTAGTAGCGGGGGTCGGGAGCAGTACTTC
TRBV14	.	TRBD2	TRBJ2-1	CASSQVPLTSGRTSSYNEQFF	TGTGCCAGCAGCCAAGTACCCTTGACTAGCGGGAGGACCAGCTCCTACAATGAGCAGTTCTTC
TRBV6-1	.	.	TRBJ2-1	CASSEARQVKQFF	TGTGCCAGCAGTGAAGCGAGACAGGTTAAGCAGTTCTTC
TRBV12-5	.	.	TRBJ2-3	CASGLQGPGTDTQYF	TGTGCTAGTGGTCTCCAGGGGCCAGGCACAGATACGCAGTATTTT
TRBV30	.	.	TRBJ1-1	CAWSRGIFFGEILNTEAFF	TGTGCCTGGAGTAGGGGCATCTTTTTTGGGGAAATCCTGAACACTGAAGCTTTCTTT
TRBV3-1/TRBV3-2	.	TRBD2	TRBJ2-6	CASSIRTSPGANVLTF	TGTGCCAGCAGCATTCGGACTAGCCCTGGGGCCAACGTCCTGACTTTC
TRBV7-2	.	.	TRBJ1-5	CASSPGVQGSNQPQHF	TGTGCCAGCAGCCCGGGTGTCCAGGGAAGCAATCAGCCCCAGCATTTT